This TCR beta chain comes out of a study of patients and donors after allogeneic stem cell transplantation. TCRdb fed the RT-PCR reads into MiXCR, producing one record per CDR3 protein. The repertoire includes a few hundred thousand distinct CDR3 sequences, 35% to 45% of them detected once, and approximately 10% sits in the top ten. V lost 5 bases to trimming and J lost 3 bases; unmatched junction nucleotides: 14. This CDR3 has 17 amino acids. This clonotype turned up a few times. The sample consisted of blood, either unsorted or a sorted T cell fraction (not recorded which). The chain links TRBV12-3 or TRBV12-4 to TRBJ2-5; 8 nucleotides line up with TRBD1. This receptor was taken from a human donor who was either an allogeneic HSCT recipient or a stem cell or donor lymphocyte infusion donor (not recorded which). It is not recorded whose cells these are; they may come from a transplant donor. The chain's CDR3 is CASSKGQGRPPEETQYF. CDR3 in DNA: TGTGCCAGCAGTAAAGGACAGGGACGACCCCCCGAAGAGACCCAGTACTTC.